This is a list of T cell receptor beta chains from one sample in a study of T cell repertoires and HLA-DP antigens. TCRdb's copy holds only in-frame clones and misses some; the assay was immunoSEQ multiplex PCR. The table has about 73,000 clones, about 80% seen once. Antigens of these TCRs are unknown. The sequenced material came from CD4+ T cells from PBMCs. The receptors were sampled from a man between 60 and 75 years old in good health and CMV-seronegative. The CDR3 runs from the conserved cysteine through the conserved F or W. D genes are given only for firm matches. Clone size is stated in some rows and not others, as once, few, many or a class when expanded.

-	TRBJ1-5	-	TRBV19	TGTGCCAGCTGGGCCCCGGGGGGCAATCAGCCCCAGCATTTT	CASWAPGGNQPQHF
-	TRBJ1-2	TRBD1	TRBV19	TGTGCCAGTAGTCCCCCACAGGGGGATACTGGCTACACCTTC	CASSPPQGDTGYTF
-	TRBJ1-2	-	TRBV9	TGTGCCAGCAGTGCGGGGAACAGCGACGTCTATGGCTACACCTTC	CASSAGNSDVYGYTF
few	TRBJ2-1	-	TRBV10-2	TGCGCCACCACTTCAGGGTCGGAGCAGTTCTTC	CATTSGSEQFF
once	TRBJ2-1	-	TRBV28	TGTGCCTCGACGCAGTCCGTCAATGAGCAGTTCTTC	CASTQSVNEQFF
-	TRBJ1-5	-	TRBV27	TGTGCCAGCAGTTTACGGGGGTTCGGTCAGCCCCAGCATTTT	CASSLRGFGQPQHF
-	TRBJ2-5	-	TRBV9	TGTGCCAGCAGCCCACGGGGAGGAGTTCGGGAGACCCAGTACTTC	CASSPRGGVRETQYF
-	TRBJ2-5	TRBD1	TRBV7-9	TGTGCCAGCAGCTTCGAAAGGGGGCGTACAGAGACCCAGTACTTC	CASSFERGRTETQYF
-	TRBJ1-4	TRBD1	TRBV28	TGTGCCAGCAGTGGGACAGGGTTTAATGAAAAACTGTTTTTT	CASSGTGFNEKLFF
-	TRBJ1-1	-	TRBV10-2	TGCGCCAGCAATTTGAGCTTTGGCCGTGAAGCTTTCTTT	CASNLSFGREAFF
-	TRBJ2-5	TRBD1	TRBV7-3	TGTGCCAGCAGCAAGGGACAGGGGGCAGGAGAGACCCAGTACTTC	CASSKGQGAGETQYF
-	TRBJ2-3	-	TRBV9	TGTGCCAGCAGCCCTAGTGCCGGTAGCACAGATACGCAGTATTTT	CASSPSAGSTDTQYF
-	TRBJ2-1	TRBD2	TRBV11-3	TGTGCCAGCAGCTTAATCGGCGGGAGTAGCAATGAGCAGTTCTTC	CASSLIGGSSNEQFF
-	TRBJ2-2	TRBD2	TRBV9	TGTGCCAGCAGCGTAGCAGGGACTAGCGGGCCCACCGGGGAGCTGTTTTTT	CASSVAGTSGPTGELFF
-	TRBJ1-2	-	TRBV10-1	TGCGCCAGCAACCGTACCCTCTATGGCTACACCTTC	CASNRTLYGYTF
-	TRBJ1-3	TRBD1	TRBV6-6	TGTGCCAGCAGTTGGGACAGCTCTGGAAACACCATATATTTT	CASSWDSSGNTIYF
-	TRBJ2-3	TRBD2	TRBV5-1	TGCGCCAGCAGCTTGGGTACGGCGGGAGCCCGCACAGATACGCAGTATTTT	CASSLGTAGARTDTQYF
-	TRBJ2-2	TRBD2	TRBV10-3	TGTGCCATCAGTGACATACCGAGCGGGGTATATGCCGGGGAGCTGTTTTTT	CAISDIPSGVYAGELFF
-	TRBJ2-3	-	TRBV9	TGTGCCAGCAGCCTCCGGAGAGGGCCGGATACGCAGTATTTT	CASSLRRGPDTQYF
-	TRBJ1-4	-	TRBV5-6	TGTGCCAGCAGCTCATGGACGGAGGGGGGAAATGAAAAACTGTTTTTT	CASSSWTEGGNEKLFF
-	TRBJ2-2	-	TRBV7-3	TGTGCCAGCAGTTTACTCGGGACATCGAACACCGGGGAGCTGTTTTTT	CASSLLGTSNTGELFF
-	TRBJ1-6	TRBD1	TRBV5-6	TGTGCCAGCAGCTTGACTGACAGGGCAGTAGCACCCCTCCACTTT	CASSLTDRAVAPLHF
-	TRBJ2-1	-	TRBV11-3	TGTGCCAGCAGCTTAGTGGGGGGACCGTACAATGAGCAGTTCTTC	CASSLVGGPYNEQFF
-	TRBJ1-1	-	TRBV7-9	TGTGCCAGCAGCTTAGAGAGCCGGGCTGAAGCTTTCTTT	CASSLESRAEAFF
-	TRBJ2-1	-	TRBV7-8	TGTGCCAGCACCGTTGGATACGGGAGTCAGTTCTTC	CASTVGYGSQFF
-	TRBJ1-2	-	TRBV14	TGTGCCAGCAGCCAAGGACTTGGGACATCGCTGGGCGGCTACACCTTC	CASSQGLGTSLGGYTF
few	TRBJ1-4	-	TRBV14	TGTGCCAGCAGCCAAGCATACAGAGGAAAACTGTTTTTT	CASSQAYRGKLFF
-	TRBJ1-5	TRBD1	TRBV4-3	TGCGCCAGCAGCCAAGATTGGCAGGGGGCTGGGCAGCCCCAGCATTTT	CASSQDWQGAGQPQHF
-	TRBJ1-6	TRBD1	TRBV11-2	TGTGCCAGCAGGTCACAGGGGGGAACCTATAATTCACCCCTCCACTTT	CASRSQGGTYNSPLHF